Included here is one TCR beta chain sequence, with context. Its matching antigen is unknown. Germline lookup yields CDR1 SGHTA and CDR2 FQGTGA. The CDR3 totals 15 residues. Trimming cost V 3 bases and J 3 bases; bases outside gene matches: 4. This sample is part of a study of T cells in localized non-small cell lung cancer. Whole-study findings and limits: An association was observed between higher blood T cell density and longer overall survival. A median approximately 59 of the top 100 tumor clones appeared in adjacent lung. Uninvolved adjacent lung, not tumor, had the highest T cell clonality.

Some clones are missing from TCRdb's copy, which holds only in-frame ones; the method was immunoSEQ multiplex PCR. The sample has some 140,000 clones; roughly 90% are singletons. This rearrangement joins TRBV7-3 to TRBJ2-1, with 8 bases matching TRBD2. The TCR comes from a female donor of 60 years or more with stage I lung adenocarcinoma. The sample in question was peripheral blood, obtained before any cancer treatment. The CDR3 DNA reads TGTGCCAGCAGCTTGGGACTAGGCCTCTACAATGAGCAGTTCTTC. Translated, it gives CASSLGLGLYNEQFF.